This TCR beta chain is from a study of T-cell reconstitution after alpha-beta-depleted transplantation in children. Study-level findings and limits: Newly made T cells mostly supplied T-cell counts and diversity one year after transplant. Several hundred expanded graft clones reportedly were the source of alpha-beta T cells about two months after transplant. Certain patients had high TCRbeta diversity at day 60, and it came from recipient T cells and thymic progenitors that survived.

Worth noting for this clonotype: Its specificity is not known.

Germline V gene data show CDR1 as KGHDR and CDR2 as SFDVKD. V was cut by 1 base and J by 2 bases, with 8 bases left in between. The CDR3 sequence is 14 residues long. Researchers prepared the TCRbeta library using unique molecular identifiers, the study reports. TCRdb processed the PCR reads anew with MiXCR; each CDR3 protein has one entry. This sample has around 490,000 distinct CDR3 sequences, with roughly 10% found just once. The chain carries TRBV24-1 and TRBJ2-7; unclear D gene. The sample in question was PBMCs, mostly from graft donor cells, obtained 180 days after TCRalphabeta/CD19-depleted stem cell transplant. The receptor's source is a female patient between 2 and 15 years old who had a stem cell transplant for aplastic anemia, so the T cells may come from the graft donor. The CDR3 region has the DNA TGTGCCACCAGTGATTTTAACAGACCCTACGAGCAGTACTTC. Protein: CATSDFNRPYEQYF.